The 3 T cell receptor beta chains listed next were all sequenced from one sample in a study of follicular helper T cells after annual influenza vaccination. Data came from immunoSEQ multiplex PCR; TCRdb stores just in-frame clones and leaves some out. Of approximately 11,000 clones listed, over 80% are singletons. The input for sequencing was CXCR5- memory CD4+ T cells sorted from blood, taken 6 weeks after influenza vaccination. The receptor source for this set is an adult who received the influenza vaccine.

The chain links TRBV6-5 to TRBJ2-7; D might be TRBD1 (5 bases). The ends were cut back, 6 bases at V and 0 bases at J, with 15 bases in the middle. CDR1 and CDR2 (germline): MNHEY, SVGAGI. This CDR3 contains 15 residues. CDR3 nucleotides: TGTGCCAGCAGGGACCACCAGGGAATCTCCTACGAGCAGTACTTC. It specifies CASRDHQGISYEQYF.

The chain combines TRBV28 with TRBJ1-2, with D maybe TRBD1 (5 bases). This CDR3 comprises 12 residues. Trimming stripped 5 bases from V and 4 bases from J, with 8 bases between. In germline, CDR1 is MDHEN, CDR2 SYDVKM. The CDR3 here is CASSPGGYGYTF. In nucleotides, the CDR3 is TGTGCCAGCAGTCCGGGGGGCTATGGCTACACCTTC.

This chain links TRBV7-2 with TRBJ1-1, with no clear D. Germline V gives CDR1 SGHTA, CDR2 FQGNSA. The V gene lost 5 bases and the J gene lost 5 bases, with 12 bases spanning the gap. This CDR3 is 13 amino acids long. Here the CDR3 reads CASSPSPVTEAFF. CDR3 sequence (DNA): TGTGCCAGCAGCCCATCCCCAGTGACTGAAGCTTTCTTT.